Listed here are 6 T cell receptor beta chains from one sample, sequenced in a study of radiotherapy plus CTLA-4 blockade in lung cancer. Assay used: immunoSEQ multiplex PCR; TCRdb lists only in-frame clones, some missing. The table includes around 100,000 clones, approximately 72% detected once. The sequencing here drew on peripheral blood, taken from a patient treated with radiotherapy plus ipilimumab. The origin of the receptors is a human donor with non-small cell lung cancer who had a partial response to radiotherapy plus ipilimumab. Some clones in this sample may be carry-over from other donors' samples.

The J gene is TRBJ2-3, the V gene TRBV7-8, with 7 bases lining up with TRBD2. V shed 5 bases, J shed 2 bases, and the junction held 10 bases outside the gene matches. The germline gives CDR1 SGHVS, CDR2 FQNEAQ. This CDR3 has 16 residues. The CDR3: CASSHDRAGYTDTQYF. CDR3 sequence (DNA): TGTGCCAGCAGCCACGATCGAGCGGGGTACACAGATACGCAGTATTTT.

This chain uses TRBV29-1 with TRBJ2-3; D is perhaps TRBD2 (5 bases). CDR3 length equals 12 residues. V lost 4 bases, J lost 2 bases, and 7 bases lay in between. The germline gives CDR1 SQVTM, CDR2 ANQGSEA. CDR3 nucleotides: TGCAGCGTTGTTCGGGACACAGATACGCAGTATTTT. This codes for CSVVRDTDTQYF.

The chain carries TRBV15 and TRBJ2-5; possibly TRBD1 for D (6 bases). Germline V gives CDR1 LNHNV, CDR2 YYDKDF (reference sequence). Trimming pared 0 bases from V and 4 bases from J, leaving 9 bases between. The CDR3 is 14 amino acids. CDR3 DNA: TGTGCCACCAGCAGAGATAGGACAGCAGAGACCCAGTACTTC. Translation: CATSRDRTAETQYF. The full variable domain, with the rest looked up from reference TRBV15 and TRBJ2-5, is DAMVIQNPRYQVTQFGKPVTLSCSQTLNHNVMYWYQQKSSQAPKLLFHYYDKDFNNEADTPDNFQSRRPNTSFCFLDIRSPGLGDTAMYLCATSRDRTAETQYFGPGTRLLVL.

The rearrangement uses TRBV2 and TRBJ2-7; D may be TRBD2 (5 bases). V lost 7 bases to trimming and J lost 5 bases, with 18 bases between them. The CDR3 loop spans 14 amino acids. The germline CDR1 and CDR2 sequences are SNHLY and FYNNEI. The CDR3 here is CASTGLASFDEQYF. Here the CDR3 DNA reads TGTGCCAGCACCGGACTGGCCTCGTTCGACGAGCAGTACTTC.

The chain joins TRBV4-1 to TRBJ1-1, with D uncertain. Trimming stripped 4 bases from V and 3 bases from J, with 15 bases between. The CDR3 runs 15 residues. Germline lookup yields CDR1 MGHRA and CDR2 YSYEKL. CDR3 nucleotides: TGCGCCAGCAGCCGACAACACCGCCAGGACACTGAAGCTTTCTTT. Translated, it gives CASSRQHRQDTEAFF.

This clone was counted once. The V call is TRBV18, the J call TRBJ2-3; D gene unclear. CDR3 length: 16 amino acids. Germline V lookup: CDR1 KGHSH, CDR2 LQKENI. V shed 2 bases and J shed 3 bases, with 15 bases lying between them. The CDR3 DNA sequence: TGTGCCAGCTCACCAATAACGGGTAGAAGGACAGATACGCAGTATTTT. Translation: CASSPITGRRTDTQYF.